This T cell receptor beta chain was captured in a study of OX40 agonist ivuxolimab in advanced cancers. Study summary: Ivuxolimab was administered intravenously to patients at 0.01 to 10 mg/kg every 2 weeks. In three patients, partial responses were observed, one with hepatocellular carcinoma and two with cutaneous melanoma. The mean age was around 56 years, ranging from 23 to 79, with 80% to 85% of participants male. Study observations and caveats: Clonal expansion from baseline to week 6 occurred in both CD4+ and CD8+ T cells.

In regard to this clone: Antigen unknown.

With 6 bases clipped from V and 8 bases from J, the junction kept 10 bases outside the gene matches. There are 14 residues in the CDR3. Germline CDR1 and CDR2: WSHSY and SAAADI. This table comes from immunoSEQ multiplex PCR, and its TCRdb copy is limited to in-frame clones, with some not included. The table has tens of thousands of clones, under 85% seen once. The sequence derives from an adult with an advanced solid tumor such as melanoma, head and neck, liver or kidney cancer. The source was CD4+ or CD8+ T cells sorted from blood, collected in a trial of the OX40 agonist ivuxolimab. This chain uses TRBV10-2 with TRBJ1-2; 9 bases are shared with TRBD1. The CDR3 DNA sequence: TGCGCCAGCAGGGACATACAGGGGGCGCCGGGCTACACCTTC. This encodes CASRDIQGAPGYTF.